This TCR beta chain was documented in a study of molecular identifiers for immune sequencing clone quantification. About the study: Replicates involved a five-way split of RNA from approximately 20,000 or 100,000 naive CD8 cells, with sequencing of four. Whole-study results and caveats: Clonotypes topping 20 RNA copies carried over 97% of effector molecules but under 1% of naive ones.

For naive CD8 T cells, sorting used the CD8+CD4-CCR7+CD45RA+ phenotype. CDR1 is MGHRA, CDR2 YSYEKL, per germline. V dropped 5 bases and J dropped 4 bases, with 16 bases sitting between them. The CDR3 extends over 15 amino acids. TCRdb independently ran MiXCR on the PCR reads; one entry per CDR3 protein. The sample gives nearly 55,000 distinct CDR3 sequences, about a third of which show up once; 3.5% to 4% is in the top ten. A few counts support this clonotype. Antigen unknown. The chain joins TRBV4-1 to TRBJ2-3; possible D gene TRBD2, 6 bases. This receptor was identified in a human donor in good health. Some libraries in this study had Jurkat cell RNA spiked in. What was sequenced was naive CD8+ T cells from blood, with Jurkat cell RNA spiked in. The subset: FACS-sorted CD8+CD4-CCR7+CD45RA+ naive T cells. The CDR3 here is CASSAGTFGPDTQYF. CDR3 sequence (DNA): TGCGCCAGCAGCGCCGGGACTTTTGGACCAGATACGCAGTATTTT.